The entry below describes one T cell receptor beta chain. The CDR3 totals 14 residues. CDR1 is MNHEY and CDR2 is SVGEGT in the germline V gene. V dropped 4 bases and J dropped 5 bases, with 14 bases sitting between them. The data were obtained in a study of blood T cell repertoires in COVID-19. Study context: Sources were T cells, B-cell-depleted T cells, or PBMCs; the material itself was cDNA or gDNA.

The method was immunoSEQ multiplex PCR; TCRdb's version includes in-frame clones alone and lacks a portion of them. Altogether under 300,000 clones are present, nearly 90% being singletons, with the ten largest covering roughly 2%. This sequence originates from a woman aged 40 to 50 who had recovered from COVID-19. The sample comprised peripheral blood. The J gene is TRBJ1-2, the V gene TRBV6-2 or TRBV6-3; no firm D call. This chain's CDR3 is CASSSSAGKYGYTF. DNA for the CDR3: TGTGCCAGCAGTTCCTCGGCGGGGAAATATGGCTACACCTTC.